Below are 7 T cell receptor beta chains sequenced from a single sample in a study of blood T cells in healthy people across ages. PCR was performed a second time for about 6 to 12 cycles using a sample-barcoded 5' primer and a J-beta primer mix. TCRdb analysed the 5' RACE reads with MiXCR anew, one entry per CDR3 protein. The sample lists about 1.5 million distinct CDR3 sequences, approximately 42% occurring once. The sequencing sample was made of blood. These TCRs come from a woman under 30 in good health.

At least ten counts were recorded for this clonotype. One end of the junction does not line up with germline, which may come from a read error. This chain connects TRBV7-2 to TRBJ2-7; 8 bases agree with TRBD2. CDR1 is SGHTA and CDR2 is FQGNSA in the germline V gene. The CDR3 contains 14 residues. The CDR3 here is CASSLAGTPYEQYF. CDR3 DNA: TGTGCCAGCAGTTTAGCGGGAACCCCCTACGAGCAGTACTTC.

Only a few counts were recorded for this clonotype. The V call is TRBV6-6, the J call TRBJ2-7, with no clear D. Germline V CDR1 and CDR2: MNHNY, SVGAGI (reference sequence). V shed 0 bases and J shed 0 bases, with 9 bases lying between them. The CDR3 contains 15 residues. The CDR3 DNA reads TGTGCCAGCAGTTACTCTAGCACGAGCTCCTACGAGCAGTACTTC. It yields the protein CASSYSSTSSYEQYF.

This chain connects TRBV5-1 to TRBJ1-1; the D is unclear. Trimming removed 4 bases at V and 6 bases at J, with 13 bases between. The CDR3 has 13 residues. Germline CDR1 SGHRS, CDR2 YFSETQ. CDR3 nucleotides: TGCGCCAGCAGCCCCAGACAACTACCTGAAGCTTTCTTT. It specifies CASSPRQLPEAFF.

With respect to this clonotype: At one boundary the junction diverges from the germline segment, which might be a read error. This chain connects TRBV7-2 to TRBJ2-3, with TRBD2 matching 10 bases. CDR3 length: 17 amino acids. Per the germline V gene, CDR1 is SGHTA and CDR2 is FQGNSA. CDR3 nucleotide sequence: TGTGCCGGCAGTTTAGCGGCAGGACTAGCGGGCACAGATACGCAGTATTTT. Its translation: CAGSLAAGLAGTDTQYF.

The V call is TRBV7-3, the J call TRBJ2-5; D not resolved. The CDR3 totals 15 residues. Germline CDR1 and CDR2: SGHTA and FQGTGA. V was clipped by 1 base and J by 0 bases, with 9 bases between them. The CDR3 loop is CASSLRRHDQETQYF. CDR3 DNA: TGTGCCAGCAGCTTAAGGAGACACGACCAAGAGACCCAGTACTTC. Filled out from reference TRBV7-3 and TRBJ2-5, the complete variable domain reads GAGVSQTPSNKVTEKGKYVELRCDPISGHTALYWYRQSLGQGPEFLIYFQGTGAADDSGLPNDRFFAVRPEGSVSTLKIQRTERGDSAVYLCASSLRRHDQETQYFGPGTRLLVL.

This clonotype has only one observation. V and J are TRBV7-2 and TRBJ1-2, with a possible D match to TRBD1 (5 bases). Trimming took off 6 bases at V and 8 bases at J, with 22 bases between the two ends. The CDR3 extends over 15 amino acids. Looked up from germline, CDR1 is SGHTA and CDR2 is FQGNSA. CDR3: CASRRSDDGARGYTF. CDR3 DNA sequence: TGTGCCAGCAGGCGCAGCGACGACGGGGCTCGGGGCTACACCTTC.

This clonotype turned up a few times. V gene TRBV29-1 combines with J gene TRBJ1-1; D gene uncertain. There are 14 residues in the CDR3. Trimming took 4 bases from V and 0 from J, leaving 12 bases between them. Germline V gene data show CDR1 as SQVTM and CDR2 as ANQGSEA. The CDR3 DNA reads TGCAGCGTTGTGGGCAGGCCCATGAACACTGAAGCTTTCTTT. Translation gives CSVVGRPMNTEAFF.